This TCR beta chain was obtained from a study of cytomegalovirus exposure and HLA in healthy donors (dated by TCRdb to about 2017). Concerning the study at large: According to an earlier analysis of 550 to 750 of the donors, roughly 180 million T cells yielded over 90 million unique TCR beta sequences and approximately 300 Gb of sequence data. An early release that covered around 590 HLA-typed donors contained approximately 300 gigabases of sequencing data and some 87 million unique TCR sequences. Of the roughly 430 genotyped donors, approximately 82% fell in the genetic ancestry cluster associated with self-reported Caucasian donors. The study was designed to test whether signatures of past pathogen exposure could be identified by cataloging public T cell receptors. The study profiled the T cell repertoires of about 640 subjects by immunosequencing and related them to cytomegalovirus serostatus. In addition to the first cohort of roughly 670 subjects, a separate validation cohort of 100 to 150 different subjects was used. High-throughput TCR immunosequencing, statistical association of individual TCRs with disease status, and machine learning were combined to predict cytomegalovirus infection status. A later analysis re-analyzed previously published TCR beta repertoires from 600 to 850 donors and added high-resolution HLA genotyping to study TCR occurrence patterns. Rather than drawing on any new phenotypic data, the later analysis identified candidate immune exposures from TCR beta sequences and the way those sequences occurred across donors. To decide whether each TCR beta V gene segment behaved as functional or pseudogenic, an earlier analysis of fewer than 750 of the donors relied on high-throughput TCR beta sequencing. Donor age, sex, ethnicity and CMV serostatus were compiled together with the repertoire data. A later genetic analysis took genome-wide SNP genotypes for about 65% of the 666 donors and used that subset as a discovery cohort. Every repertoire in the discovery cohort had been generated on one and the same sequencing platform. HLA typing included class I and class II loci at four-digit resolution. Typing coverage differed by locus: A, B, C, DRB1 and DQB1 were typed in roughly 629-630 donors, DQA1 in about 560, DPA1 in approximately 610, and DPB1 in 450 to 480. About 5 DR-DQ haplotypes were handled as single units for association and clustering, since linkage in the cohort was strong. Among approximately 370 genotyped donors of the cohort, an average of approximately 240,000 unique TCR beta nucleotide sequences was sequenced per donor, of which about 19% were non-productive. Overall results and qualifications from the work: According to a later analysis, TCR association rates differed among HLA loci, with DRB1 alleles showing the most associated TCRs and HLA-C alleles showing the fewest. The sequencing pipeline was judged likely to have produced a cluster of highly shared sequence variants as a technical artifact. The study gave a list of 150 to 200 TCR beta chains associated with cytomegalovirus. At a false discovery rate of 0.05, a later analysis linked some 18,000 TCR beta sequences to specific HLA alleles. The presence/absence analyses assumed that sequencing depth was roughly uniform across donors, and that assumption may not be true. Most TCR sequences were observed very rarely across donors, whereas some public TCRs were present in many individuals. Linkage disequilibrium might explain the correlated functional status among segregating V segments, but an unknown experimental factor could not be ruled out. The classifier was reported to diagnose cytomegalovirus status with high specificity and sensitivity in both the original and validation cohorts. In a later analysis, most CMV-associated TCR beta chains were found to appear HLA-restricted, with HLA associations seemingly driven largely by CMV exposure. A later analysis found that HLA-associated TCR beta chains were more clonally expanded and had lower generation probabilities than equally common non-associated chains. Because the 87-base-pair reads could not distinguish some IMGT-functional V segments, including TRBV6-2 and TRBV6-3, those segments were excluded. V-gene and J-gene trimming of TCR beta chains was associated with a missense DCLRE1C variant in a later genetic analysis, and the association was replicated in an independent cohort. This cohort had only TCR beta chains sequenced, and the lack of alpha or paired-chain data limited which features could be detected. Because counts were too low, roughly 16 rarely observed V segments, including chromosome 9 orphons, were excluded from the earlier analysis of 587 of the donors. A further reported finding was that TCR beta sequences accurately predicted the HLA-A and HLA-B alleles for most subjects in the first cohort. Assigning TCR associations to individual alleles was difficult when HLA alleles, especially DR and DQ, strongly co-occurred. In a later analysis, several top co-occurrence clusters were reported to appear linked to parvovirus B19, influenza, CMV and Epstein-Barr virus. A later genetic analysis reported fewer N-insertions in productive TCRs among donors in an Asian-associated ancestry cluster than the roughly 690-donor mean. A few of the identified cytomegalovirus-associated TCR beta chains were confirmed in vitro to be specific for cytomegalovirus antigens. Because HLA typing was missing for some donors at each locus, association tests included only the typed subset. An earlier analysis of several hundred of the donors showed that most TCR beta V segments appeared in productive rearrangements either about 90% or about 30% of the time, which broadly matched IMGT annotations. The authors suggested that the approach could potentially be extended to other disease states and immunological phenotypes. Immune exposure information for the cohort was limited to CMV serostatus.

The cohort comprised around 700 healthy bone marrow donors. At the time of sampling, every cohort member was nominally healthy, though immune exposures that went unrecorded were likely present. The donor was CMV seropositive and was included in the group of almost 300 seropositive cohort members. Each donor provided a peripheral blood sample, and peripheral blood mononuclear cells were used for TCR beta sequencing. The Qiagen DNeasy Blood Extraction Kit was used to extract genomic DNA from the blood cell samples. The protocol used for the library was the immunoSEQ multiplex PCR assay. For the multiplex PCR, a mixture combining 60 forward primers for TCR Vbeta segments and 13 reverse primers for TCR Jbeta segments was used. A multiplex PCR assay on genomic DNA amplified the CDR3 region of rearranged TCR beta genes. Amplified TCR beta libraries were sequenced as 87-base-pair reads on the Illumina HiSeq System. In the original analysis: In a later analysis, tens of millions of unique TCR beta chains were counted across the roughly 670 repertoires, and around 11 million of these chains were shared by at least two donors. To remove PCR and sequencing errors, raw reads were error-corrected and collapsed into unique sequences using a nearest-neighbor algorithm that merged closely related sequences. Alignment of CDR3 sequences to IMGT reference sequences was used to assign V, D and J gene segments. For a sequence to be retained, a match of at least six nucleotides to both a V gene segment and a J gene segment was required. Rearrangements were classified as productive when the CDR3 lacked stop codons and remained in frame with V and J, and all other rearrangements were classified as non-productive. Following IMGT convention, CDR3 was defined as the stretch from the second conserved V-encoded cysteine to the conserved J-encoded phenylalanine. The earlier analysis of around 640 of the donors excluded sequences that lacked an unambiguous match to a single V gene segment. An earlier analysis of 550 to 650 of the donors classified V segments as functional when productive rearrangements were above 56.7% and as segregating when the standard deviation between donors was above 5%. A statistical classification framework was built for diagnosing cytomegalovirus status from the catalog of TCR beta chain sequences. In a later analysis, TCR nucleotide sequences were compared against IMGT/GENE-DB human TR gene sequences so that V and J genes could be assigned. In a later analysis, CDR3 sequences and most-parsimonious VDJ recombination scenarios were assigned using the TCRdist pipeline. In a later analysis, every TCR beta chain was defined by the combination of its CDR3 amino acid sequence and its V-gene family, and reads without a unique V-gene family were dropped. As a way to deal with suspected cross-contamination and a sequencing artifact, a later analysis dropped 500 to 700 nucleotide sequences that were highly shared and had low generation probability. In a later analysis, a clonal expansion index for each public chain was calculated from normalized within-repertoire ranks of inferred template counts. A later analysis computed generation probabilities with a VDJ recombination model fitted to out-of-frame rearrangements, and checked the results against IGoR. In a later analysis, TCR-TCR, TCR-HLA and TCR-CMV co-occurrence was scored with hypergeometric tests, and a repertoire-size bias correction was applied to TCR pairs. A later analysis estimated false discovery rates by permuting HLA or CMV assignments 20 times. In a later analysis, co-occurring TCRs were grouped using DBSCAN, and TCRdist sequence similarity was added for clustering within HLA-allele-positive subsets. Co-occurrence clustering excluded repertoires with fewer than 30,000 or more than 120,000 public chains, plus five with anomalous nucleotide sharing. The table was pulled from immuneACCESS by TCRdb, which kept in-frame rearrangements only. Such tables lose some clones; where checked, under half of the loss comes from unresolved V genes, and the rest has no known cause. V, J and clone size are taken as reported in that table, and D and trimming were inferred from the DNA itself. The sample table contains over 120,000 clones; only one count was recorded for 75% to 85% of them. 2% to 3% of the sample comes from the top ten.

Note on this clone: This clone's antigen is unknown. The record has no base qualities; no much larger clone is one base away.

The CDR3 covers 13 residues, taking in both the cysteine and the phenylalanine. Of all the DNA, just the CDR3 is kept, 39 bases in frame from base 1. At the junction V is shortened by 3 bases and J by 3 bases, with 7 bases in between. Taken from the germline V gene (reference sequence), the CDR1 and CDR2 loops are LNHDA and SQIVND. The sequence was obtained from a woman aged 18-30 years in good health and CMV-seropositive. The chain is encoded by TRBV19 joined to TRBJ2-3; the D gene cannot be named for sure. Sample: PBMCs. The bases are TGTGCCAGTAGTATGCGCACGACAGATACGCAGTATTTT. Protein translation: CASSMRTTDTQYF. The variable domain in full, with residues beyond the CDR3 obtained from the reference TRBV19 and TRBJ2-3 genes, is DGGITQSPKYLFRKEGQNVTLSCEQNLNHDAMYWYRQDPGQGLRLIYYSQIVNDFQKGDIAEGYSVSREKKESFPLTVTSAQKNPTAFYLCASSMRTTDTQYFGPGTRLTVL.